This section outlines one T cell receptor (beta chain) sequence together with its context. The antigen is unknown. This was a deep-level run. TCRdb keeps only in-frame clones here, not all; method: immunoSEQ multiplex PCR. The table shows about 680,000 clones, with about 92% occurring only once. This sample was included in a study of shared clonotypes between healthy human individuals. Study context: Serving as donors were a couple of women and a few men, whose ages spanned 18 to 49.

Whole-study results and caveats: Researchers sampled blood only, noting tissue repertoires likely differ. The study generally estimated greater richness for naive than memory subsets.

Germline-derived CDR1 and CDR2 are SQVTM and ANQGSEA. The CDR3 sequence is 11 residues long. Trimming took 7 bases from V and 6 from J, leaving 9 bases between them. The naive CD8 subset, CD45RO-negative cells positively selected for CCR7, excluded terminally differentiated effector memory CD45RA+ cells. The specimen was naive CD8+ T cells sorted from blood. This TCR derives from a man between 25 and 39 years old in good health. The chain has TRBV29-1 and TRBJ2-2, with D unresolved. Here the CDR3 reads CSGRVAGELFF. Here the CDR3 DNA reads TGCAGCGGGCGAGTAGCCGGGGAGCTGTTTTTT.